These 20 T cell receptor beta chains came from one sample sequenced in a study of T cells in Graves' hyperthyroidism and ophthalmopathy. RNA transcripts yielded amplified TCR beta CDR3 regions. The HTBI primer set was used in a first-round RT-PCR of the TCR CDR3. TCRdb processed the multiplex PCR reads anew with MiXCR; each CDR3 protein has one entry. The sample has fewer than 750,000 distinct CDR3 sequences; roughly 46% are singletons. The sequenced material came from peripheral blood or thyroid tissue (not recorded which). The source is a woman aged 18 to 35 with Graves' hyperthyroidism.

This clonotype was counted at least ten times. The rearrangement uses TRBV12-3 or TRBV12-4 and TRBJ2-7; 7 nucleotides line up with TRBD2. The CDR3 is 16 residues long. V dropped 3 bases and J dropped 2; count of bases not matched to a gene: 10. The CDR3 sequence: CASSFAPLALTYEQYF. CDR3 nucleotides: TGTGCCAGCAGTTTCGCCCCACTAGCGCTAACCTACGAGCAGTACTTC.

The chain recombines TRBV6-5 with TRBJ2-6; 7 nucleotides match TRBD1. CDR1 is MNHEY, CDR2 SVGAGI, per germline. Trimming took 5 bases from V and 9 from J; bases not matched to a gene: 10. The CDR3 loop spans 15 amino acids. CDR3 amino acids: CASSPRGQADNVLTF. CDR3 bases: TGTGCCAGCAGTCCCCGTGGACAGGCGGACAACGTCCTGACTTTC.

This clonotype was seen ten or more times. J is TRBJ2-7 and V is TRBV15; 7 bases are shared with TRBD2. Germline V gives CDR1 LNHNV, CDR2 YYDKDF (reference sequence). The V and J ends lost 0 bases and 3 bases, in that order; junction bases with no gene match: 5. The CDR3 sequence is 15 residues long. The CDR3 spells CATSRDLGLNYEQYF. CDR3 DNA sequence: TGTGCCACCAGCAGAGATCTGGGACTAAACTACGAGCAGTACTTC.

This clonotype was counted ten times or more. V gene TRBV20-1 combines with J gene TRBJ1-4, with D perhaps matching TRBD1 (5 bases). The germline V gene encodes CDR1 DFQATT and CDR2 SNEGSKA (reference sequence). Trimming left V 3 bases short and J 7 bases short, with 12 bases between. There are 13 residues in the CDR3. The CDR3 is CSASPTRGEKLFF. CDR3 bases: TGCAGTGCTAGCCCTACGAGGGGTGAAAAACTGTTTTTT.

J is TRBJ2-5 and V is TRBV20-1; TRBD1 might be the D (6 bases). Germline CDR1 DFQATT, CDR2 SNEGSKA (reference sequence). This CDR3 contains 14 residues. V was trimmed by 1 base and J by 4 bases, leaving 13 bases between them. The CDR3 DNA follows: TGCAGTGCTAGAGTACAACAGGGTGCAGAGACCCAGTACTTC. This gives the protein CSARVQQGAETQYF.

Notes on this clonotype: This may arise from a read error, as a much more abundant clone is one base away. The rearrangement uses TRBV7-3 and TRBJ2-7; 7 positions match TRBD2. V gave up 5 bases and J gave up 7 bases; unmatched junction bases: 11. Looked up from germline, CDR1 is SGHTA and CDR2 is FQGTGA. The CDR3 covers 14 residues. CDR3 nucleotides: TGTGCCAGCAGCCCGAGCGGGAACTACAATGAGCAGTACTTC. Its translation is CASSPSGNYNEQYF.

The V and J genes are TRBV19 and TRBJ1-5, with TRBD1 as a possible D gene (5 bases). CDR1 is LNHDA and CDR2 is SQIVND in the germline V gene (reference sequence). This CDR3 has 14 residues. V lost 1 base, J lost 3 bases, and 7 bases lay in between. The CDR3 DNA sequence: TGTGCCAGTAGTATAGCAGGGACCAATCAGCCCCAGCATTTT. This sequence encodes CASSIAGTNQPQHF.

This clonotype was seen repeatedly, ten times or more. The chain links TRBV2 to TRBJ1-1; the match to TRBD1 covers 8 bases. The V segment lost 6 bases and the J segment 4 bases; nucleotides outside the gene matches: 4. Germline CDR1 SNHLY, CDR2 FYNNEI. The CDR3 runs to 13 residues. The CDR3 sequence is CASRRDRGTEAFF. The DNA for the CDR3 is TGTGCCAGCAGGCGAGACAGGGGCACTGAAGCTTTCTTT.

The sample holds many counts of this clonotype. The V gene is TRBV7-2, the J gene TRBJ2-5, with 8 bases aligning to TRBD2. The CDR3 is 15 amino acids. The germline CDR1 and CDR2 sequences are SGHTA and FQGNSA. The V and J ends lost 1 base and 2 bases, in that order; junction bases with no gene match: 3. The CDR3 sequence: CASSLELAEQETQYF. DNA of the CDR3: TGTGCCAGCAGCTTAGAACTAGCGGAACAAGAGACCCAGTACTTC.

The chain combines TRBV20-1 with TRBJ1-5; D unresolved. The germline V gene has CDR1 DFQATT and CDR2 SNEGSKA (reference sequence). CDR3 length: 17 amino acids. V lost 0 bases, J lost 3 bases, and 18 bases lay in between. The DNA of the CDR3 is TGCAGTGCTAGAGATCTTGGCCATTCTCGAAACAATCAGCCCCAGCATTTT. The encoded protein is CSARDLGHSRNNQPQHF.

The V and J genes are TRBV27 and TRBJ2-7; TRBD2 agrees at 8 bases. The CDR3 has 17 residues. Germline CDR1 reads MNHEY; CDR2 reads SMNVEV (reference sequence). With 5 bases clipped from V and 5 bases from J, the junction kept 17 bases outside the gene matches. CDR3 coding DNA: TGTGCCAGCAGTCCACACTTCGACGGGAGCGGGAGCGACGAGCAGTACTTC. As protein: CASSPHFDGSGSDEQYF.

This rearrangement joins TRBV20-1 to TRBJ2-3, with 10 nucleotides matching TRBD1. Germline lookup yields CDR1 DFQATT and CDR2 SNEGSKA (reference sequence). The CDR3 extends over 14 amino acids. The junction had 7 bases not matched to a gene; V was cut back by 7 bases and J by 3 bases. In nucleotides, the CDR3 is TGCAGTGTTAGGACAGGGGGGAGAACAGATACGCAGTATTTT. As protein: CSVRTGGRTDTQYF.

In this sample, this clonotype turned up many times. The rearrangement joins TRBV29-1 to TRBJ1-1; D remains ambiguous. CDR1 and CDR2 from the germline V gene are SQVTM and ANQGSEA. This CDR3 has 11 residues. With 4 bases removed from V and 5 bases from J, the gap between germline ends came to 8 bases. CDR3 sequence reads: CSVGRETEAFF. CDR3 sequence (DNA): TGCAGCGTTGGTAGGGAAACTGAAGCTTTCTTT.

This clonotype has a count of ten or more. The chain has TRBV12-3 or TRBV12-4 and TRBJ2-7, with a weak D call TRBD1 (5 bases). CDR3 length: 15 amino acids. Trimming removed 1 base from V and 2 bases from J, with 12 bases in between. CDR3 sequence (DNA): TGTGCCAGCAGTTTAGGGACATTCAAAGCCTACGAGCAGTACTTC. Amino acid sequence: CASSLGTFKAYEQYF.

This clonotype appeared many times. The gene calls are TRBV24-1 and TRBJ1-5; D unresolved. In germline, CDR1 is KGHDR, CDR2 SFDVKD. Trimming removed 1 base at V and 5 bases at J, with 8 bases between. CDR3 size: 14 residues. Here the CDR3 DNA reads TGTGCCACCAGTGATTTTTCAGGCCATCAGCCCCAGCATTTT. The encoded protein is CATSDFSGHQPQHF.

At least ten counts were recorded for this clonotype. This sequence joins TRBV2 and TRBJ1-6; D might be TRBD1 (5 bases). The CDR3 is made up of 17 amino acids. From germline, CDR1 is SNHLY and CDR2 FYNNEI. With 0 bases removed from V and 4 bases from J, the gap between germline ends came to 13 bases. In nucleotides, the CDR3 is TGTGCCAGCAGTGAAGCGCATGGGGCAGATTATAATTCACCCCTCCACTTT. Amino acids: CASSEAHGADYNSPLHF.

This clonotype has at least ten counts. V usage is TRBV7-9 and J usage is TRBJ1-2; D is unresolved. The CDR3 has 12 residues. Trimming stripped 2 bases from V and 3 bases from J, with 4 bases between. Germline loops: CDR1 SEHNR, CDR2 FQNEAQ (reference sequence). The CDR3 coding sequence is TGTGCCAGCAGCTTACAGGACTATGGCTACACCTTC. Its protein product is CASSLQDYGYTF.

This clonotype was found many times. This sequence joins TRBV6-6 and TRBJ1-1; maybe TRBD1 (5 bases). Germline CDR1 reads MNHNY; CDR2 reads SVGAGI (reference sequence). The CDR3 contains 14 residues. The V and J ends lost 6 bases and 5 bases respectively, with 16 bases between them. CDR3 coding DNA: TGTGCCAGCAGCCCTGGACACATTCGAACTGAAGCTTTCTTT. Protein: CASSPGHIRTEAFF.

The sample holds one count of this clonotype. This rearrangement joins TRBV20-1 to TRBJ1-3, with TRBD1 matching 7 bases. Germline V gene data show CDR1 as DFQATT and CDR2 as SNEGSKA (reference sequence). The CDR3 loop spans 13 amino acids. Trimming cost V 6 bases and J 1 base; bases outside gene matches: 3. The CDR3 reads CSAPRGSGNTIYF. The CDR3 nucleotides are TGCAGTGCCCCCAGGGGGTCTGGAAACACCATATATTTT.

The V gene is TRBV15, the J gene TRBJ2-7, with 7 bases identical to TRBD2. V gave up 0 bases and J gave up 4 bases; unmatched junction bases: 3. This CDR3 region has 14 residues. Germline CDR1 reads LNHNV; CDR2 reads YYDKDF (reference sequence). Here the CDR3 reads CATSRDPGGYEQYF. CDR3 sequence (DNA): TGTGCCACCAGCAGAGACCCGGGAGGTTACGAGCAGTACTTC.